Below are 7 T cell receptor beta chains sequenced from a single sample in a study of metastatic and nonmetastatic thyroid tumors. Ahead of thyroid surgery, no patient had received treatment of any kind. Using MiXCR, TCRdb re-called clones from the PCR reads. The sample consists of about 70,000 clones, roughly 18% of them appearing once. Sequencing was carried out using blood. The receptors here all came from a female donor with papillary thyroid cancer or a benign thyroid nodule (not recorded which). Some clones in this sample may be carry-over from other donors' samples.

The chain uses TRBV11-2 and TRBJ1-1; 7 nucleotides agree with TRBD1. Germline CDR1 SGHAT, CDR2 FQNNGV. V was clipped by 2 bases and J by 2 bases; unmatched bases: 8. CDR3 length equals 16 residues. The CDR3 nucleotides read TGTGCCAGCAGCTTAAGTCCCGGGACAGCCAACACTGAAGCTTTCTTT. Translated, it gives CASSLSPGTANTEAFF.

This clone was detected ten times or more. The chain links TRBV19 to TRBJ2-4; D may be TRBD1 (5 bases). The V end was cut by 1 base, the J end by 1 base, with 5 bases between. CDR3 length: 14 residues. Germline CDR1 LNHDA, CDR2 SQIVND (reference sequence). The CDR3 DNA sequence: TGTGCCAGTAGTATAGCAGGGGCCAAAAACATTCAGTACTTC. Its protein product is CASSIAGAKNIQYF.

This clone was picked up many times. This chain's CDR3 is CASSEIGQTYNEQFF. The CDR3 coding sequence is TGTGCCAGCAGTGAAATCGGCCAGACCTACAATGAGCAGTTCTTC. V and J are TRBV6-1 and TRBJ2-1, with D unresolved. The germline V and J ends were trimmed by 2 bases and 2 bases, with 10 bases remaining between them. Germline-derived CDR1 and CDR2 are MNHNS and SASEGT. CDR3 length equals 15 residues.

V usage is TRBV20-1 and J usage is TRBJ1-5; D perhaps matches TRBD1 (6 bases). The V end lost 0 bases, the J end lost 7 bases, and 19 bases lay between the germline ends. Germline loops: CDR1 DFQATT, CDR2 SNEGSKA (reference sequence). The CDR3 loop spans 16 amino acids. DNA for the CDR3: TGCAGTGCTAGAGATAGGTCAGGGGATTATCCGCAGCCCCAGCATTTT. It encodes CSARDRSGDYPQPQHF.

This clone was seen many times. The J gene is TRBJ2-5, the V gene TRBV19; D is unclear. This CDR3 region has 12 residues. Germline CDR1 reads LNHDA; CDR2 reads SQIVND (reference sequence). Deletions cut 1 base from V and 5 bases from J, with 5 bases between. CDR3 protein: CASSIGGETQYF. In nucleotides, the CDR3 is TGTGCCAGTAGTATAGGCGGTGAGACCCAGTACTTC.

The DNA for the CDR3 is TGTGCCAGCAGCTTACCATTGGGTAGCGGGAGGGCCCACGAGCAGTACTTC. This codes for CASSLPLGSGRAHEQYF. This chain links TRBV11-2 with TRBJ2-7, with 11 bases that match TRBD2. CDR1 SGHAT and CDR2 FQNNGV come from the germline V gene. V shed 2 bases and J 5 bases; nucleotides not matched to a gene: 11. This CDR3 has 17 amino acids.

In its sample, this clone was seen many times. The rearrangement joins TRBV28 to TRBJ1-2; 10 nucleotides line up with TRBD1. Per the germline V gene, CDR1 is MDHEN and CDR2 is SYDVKM. J was trimmed by 4 bases and V by 5 bases; bases with no gene match: 10. The CDR3 is 16 amino acids. The CDR3: CASSPPGQGSGYGYTF. CDR3 DNA: TGTGCCAGCAGTCCGCCGGGACAGGGGAGCGGCTATGGCTACACCTTC.